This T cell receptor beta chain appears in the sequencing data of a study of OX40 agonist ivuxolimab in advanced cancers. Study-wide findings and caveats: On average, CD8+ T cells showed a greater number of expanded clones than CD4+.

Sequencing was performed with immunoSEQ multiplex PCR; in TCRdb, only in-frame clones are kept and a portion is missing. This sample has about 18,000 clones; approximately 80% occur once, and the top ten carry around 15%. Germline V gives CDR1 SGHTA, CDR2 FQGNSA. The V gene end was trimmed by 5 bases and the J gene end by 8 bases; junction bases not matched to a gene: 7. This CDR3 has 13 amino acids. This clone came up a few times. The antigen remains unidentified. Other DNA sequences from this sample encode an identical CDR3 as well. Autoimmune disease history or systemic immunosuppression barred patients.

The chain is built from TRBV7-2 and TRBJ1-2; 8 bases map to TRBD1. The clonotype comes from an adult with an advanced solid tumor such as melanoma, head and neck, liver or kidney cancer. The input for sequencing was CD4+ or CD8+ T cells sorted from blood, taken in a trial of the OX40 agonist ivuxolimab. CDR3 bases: TGTGCCAGCAGCGGCAGGGGGCGGGGGGGCTACACCTTC. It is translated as CASSGRGRGGYTF. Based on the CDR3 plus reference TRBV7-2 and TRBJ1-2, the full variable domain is GAGVSQSPSNKVTEKGKDVELRCDPISGHTALYWYRQSLGQGLEFLIYFQGNSAPDKSGLPSDRFSAERTGGSVSTLTIQRTQQEDSAVYLCASSGRGRGGYTFGSGTRLTVV.